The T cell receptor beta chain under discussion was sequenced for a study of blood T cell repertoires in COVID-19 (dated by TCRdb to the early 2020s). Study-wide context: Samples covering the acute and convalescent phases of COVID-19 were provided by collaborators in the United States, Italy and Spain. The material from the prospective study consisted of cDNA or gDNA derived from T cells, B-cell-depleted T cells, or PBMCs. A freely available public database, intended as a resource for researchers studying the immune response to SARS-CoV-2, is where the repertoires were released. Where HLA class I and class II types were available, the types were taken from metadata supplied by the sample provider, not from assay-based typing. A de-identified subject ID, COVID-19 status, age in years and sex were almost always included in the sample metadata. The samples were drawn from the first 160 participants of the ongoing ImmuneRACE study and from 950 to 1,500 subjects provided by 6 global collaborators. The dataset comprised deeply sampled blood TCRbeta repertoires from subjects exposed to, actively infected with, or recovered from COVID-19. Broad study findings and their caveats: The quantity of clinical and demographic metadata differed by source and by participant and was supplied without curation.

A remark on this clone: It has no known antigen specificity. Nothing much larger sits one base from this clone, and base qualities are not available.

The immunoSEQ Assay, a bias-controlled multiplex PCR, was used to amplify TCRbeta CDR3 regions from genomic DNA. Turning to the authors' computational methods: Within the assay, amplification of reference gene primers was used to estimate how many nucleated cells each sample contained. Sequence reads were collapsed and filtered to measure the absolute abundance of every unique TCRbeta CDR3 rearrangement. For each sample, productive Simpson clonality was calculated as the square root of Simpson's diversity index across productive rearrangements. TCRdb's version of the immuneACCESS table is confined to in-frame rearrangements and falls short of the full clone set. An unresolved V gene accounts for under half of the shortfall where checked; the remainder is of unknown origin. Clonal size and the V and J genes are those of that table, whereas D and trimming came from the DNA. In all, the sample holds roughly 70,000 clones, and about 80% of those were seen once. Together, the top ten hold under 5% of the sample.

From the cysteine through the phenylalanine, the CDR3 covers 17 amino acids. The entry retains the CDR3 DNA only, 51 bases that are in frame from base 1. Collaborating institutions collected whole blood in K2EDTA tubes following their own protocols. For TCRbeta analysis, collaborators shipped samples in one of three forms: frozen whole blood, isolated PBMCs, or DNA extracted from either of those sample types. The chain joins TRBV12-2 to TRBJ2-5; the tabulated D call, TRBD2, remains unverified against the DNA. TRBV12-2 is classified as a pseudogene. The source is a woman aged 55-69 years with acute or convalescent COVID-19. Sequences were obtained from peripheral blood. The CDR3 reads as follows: CASRPGLAGGRQETQYF. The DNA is TGTGCAAGTCGCCCCGGACTAGCGGGGGGGAGGCAAGAGACCCAGTACTTC.